The next 3 T cell receptor beta chains were all read from a single sample in a study of control samples from healthy donors and cancer patients (dated by TCRdb to about 2020). Libraries were built with the immunoSEQ multiplex PCR assay. TCRdb took this table from immuneACCESS and kept in-frame rearrangements with V and J called. Such tables lack part of the clones; where checked against another copy, unresolved V genes explain under half of the gap, and the rest is unexplained. The sample has 12,000 to 15,000 clones on record, around three quarters of them singletons. The biggest ten clones account for 15% to 20% of the sample. The specimen sequenced was formalin-fixed, paraffin-embedded tissue. These receptors originate from a female donor with lung cancer.

This clone has only one observation. The CDR3 loop reads CASSWGTDHYAYGYTF. CDR3 sequence (DNA): TGCGCCAGCAGCTGGGGGACAGACCATTACGCCTATGGCTACACCTTC. The V call is TRBV5-1, the J call TRBJ1-2; TRBD1 agrees at 7 bases. There are 16 residues in the CDR3. With V trimmed by 3 bases and J by 4 bases, 12 bases remained unmatched. Germline CDR1 reads SGHRS; CDR2 reads YFSETQ.

By share, this clone counts as medium-sized. CDR3 DNA: TGTGCCAGCAGCTTGAGGGACTCGAGAGCAGATACGCAGTATTTT. Amino acids: CASSLRDSRADTQYF. This chain uses TRBV7-2 with TRBJ2-3, with D possibly being TRBD2 (6 bases). Germline V gives CDR1 SGHTA, CDR2 FQGNSA. This CDR3 has 15 amino acids. Trimming took 3 bases from V and 4 from J, leaving 14 bases between them.

This chain joins TRBV6-6 and TRBJ1-1; D call uncertain. Germline lookup yields CDR1 MNHNY and CDR2 SVGAGI (reference sequence). The CDR3 length is 13 residues. V was shortened by 6 bases and J by 0 bases, with 8 bases between the two germline ends. CDR3 in amino acids: CASSHRLNTEAFF. The CDR3 DNA reads TGTGCCAGCAGCCACAGATTGAACACTGAAGCTTTCTTT.